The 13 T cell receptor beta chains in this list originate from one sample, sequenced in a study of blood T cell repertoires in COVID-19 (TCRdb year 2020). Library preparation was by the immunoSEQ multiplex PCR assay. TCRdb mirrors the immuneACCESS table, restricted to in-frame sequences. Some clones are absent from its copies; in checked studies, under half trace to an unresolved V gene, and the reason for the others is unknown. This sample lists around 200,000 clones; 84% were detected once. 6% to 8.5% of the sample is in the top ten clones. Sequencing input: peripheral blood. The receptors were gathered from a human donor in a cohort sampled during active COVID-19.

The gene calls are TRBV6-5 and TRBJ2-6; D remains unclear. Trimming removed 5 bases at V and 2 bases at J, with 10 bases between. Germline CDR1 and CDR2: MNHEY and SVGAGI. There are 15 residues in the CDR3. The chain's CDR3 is CASSISPPGANVLTF. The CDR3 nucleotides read TGTGCCAGCAGTATATCCCCCCCTGGGGCCAACGTCCTGACTTTC.

The CDR3 protein is CASSRPQGLGTEAFF. DNA of the CDR3: TGTGCCAGCAGCCGACCACAGGGCTTAGGAACTGAAGCTTTCTTT. The chain couples TRBV11-2 to TRBJ1-1, with a tentative D call TRBD1 (6 bases). Germline CDR1 reads SGHAT; CDR2 reads FQNNGV. Trimming left V 5 bases short and J 5 bases short, with 18 bases between. This CDR3 region has 15 residues.

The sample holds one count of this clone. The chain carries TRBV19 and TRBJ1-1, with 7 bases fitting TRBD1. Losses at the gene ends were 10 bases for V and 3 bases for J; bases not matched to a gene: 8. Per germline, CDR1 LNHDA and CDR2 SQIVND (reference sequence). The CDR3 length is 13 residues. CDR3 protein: CATFQQGHTEAFF. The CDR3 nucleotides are TGTGCCACCTTTCAACAGGGGCACACTGAAGCTTTCTTT.

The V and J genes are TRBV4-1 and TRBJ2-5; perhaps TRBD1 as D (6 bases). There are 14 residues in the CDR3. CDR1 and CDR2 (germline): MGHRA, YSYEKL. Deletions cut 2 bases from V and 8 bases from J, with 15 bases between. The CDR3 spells CASSQSDSRGTQYF. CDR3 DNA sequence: TGCGCCAGCAGCCAATCGGACAGCCGTGGTACCCAGTACTTC.

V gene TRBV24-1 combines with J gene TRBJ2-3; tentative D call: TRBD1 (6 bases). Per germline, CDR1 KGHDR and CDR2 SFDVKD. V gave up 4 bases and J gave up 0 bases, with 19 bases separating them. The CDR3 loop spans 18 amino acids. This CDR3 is CATSDPGQPAPSTDTQYF. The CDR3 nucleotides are TGTGCCACCAGTGACCCCGGACAGCCCGCTCCCAGCACAGATACGCAGTATTTT.

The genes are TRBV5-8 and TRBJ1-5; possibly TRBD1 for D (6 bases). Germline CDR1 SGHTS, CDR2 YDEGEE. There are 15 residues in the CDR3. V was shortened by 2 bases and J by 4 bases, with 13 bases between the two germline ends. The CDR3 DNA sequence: TGTGCCAGCAGCTTAGGGGGGGCCCCGAATCAGCCCCAGCATTTT. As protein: CASSLGGAPNQPQHF.

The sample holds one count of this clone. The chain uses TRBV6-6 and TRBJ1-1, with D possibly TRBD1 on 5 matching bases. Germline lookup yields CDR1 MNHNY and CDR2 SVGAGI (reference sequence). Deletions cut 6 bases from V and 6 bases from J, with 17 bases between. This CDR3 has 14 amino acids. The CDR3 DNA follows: TGTGCCAGCAGCCCAGGGCCAGCTGGTGCTGAAGCTTTCTTT. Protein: CASSPGPAGAEAFF.

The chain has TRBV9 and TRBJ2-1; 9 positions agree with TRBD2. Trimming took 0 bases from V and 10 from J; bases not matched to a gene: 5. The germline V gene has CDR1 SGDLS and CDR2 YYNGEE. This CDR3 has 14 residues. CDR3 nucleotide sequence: TGTGCCAGCAGCGTAGCAGCGGGGGGCGAGGAGCAGTTCTTC. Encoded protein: CASSVAAGGEEQFF.

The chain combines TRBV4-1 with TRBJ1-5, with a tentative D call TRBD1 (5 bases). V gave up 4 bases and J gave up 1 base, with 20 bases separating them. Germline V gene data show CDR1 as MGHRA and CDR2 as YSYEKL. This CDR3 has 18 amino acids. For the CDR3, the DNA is TGCGCCAGCAGCCGGGGCGGGGGGGACGACGGGAGCAATCAGCCCCAGCATTTT. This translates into CASSRGGGDDGSNQPQHF.

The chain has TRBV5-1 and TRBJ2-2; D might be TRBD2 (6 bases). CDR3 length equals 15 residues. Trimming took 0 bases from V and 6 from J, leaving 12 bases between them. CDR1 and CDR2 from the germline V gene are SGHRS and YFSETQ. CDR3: CASSLALGEAGELFF. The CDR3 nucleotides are TGCGCCAGCAGCTTGGCCTTAGGGGAGGCCGGGGAGCTGTTTTTT.

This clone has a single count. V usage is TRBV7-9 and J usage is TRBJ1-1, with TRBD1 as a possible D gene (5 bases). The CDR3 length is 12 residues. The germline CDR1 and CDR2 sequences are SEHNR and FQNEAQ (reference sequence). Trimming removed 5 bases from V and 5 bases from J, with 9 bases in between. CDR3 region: CASSKEGTEAFF. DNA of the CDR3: TGTGCCAGCAGCAAAGAGGGGACTGAAGCTTTCTTT.

The CDR3 reads CASSWEGNSYEQYF. The CDR3 nucleotides are TGTGCCAGCTCGTGGGAGGGTAACTCCTACGAGCAGTACTTC. V and J are TRBV18 and TRBJ2-7; 7 nucleotides match TRBD2. Germline-derived CDR1 and CDR2 are KGHSH and LQKENI. Losses at the gene ends were 6 bases for V and 0 bases for J; bases not matched to a gene: 5. CDR3 length equals 14 residues.

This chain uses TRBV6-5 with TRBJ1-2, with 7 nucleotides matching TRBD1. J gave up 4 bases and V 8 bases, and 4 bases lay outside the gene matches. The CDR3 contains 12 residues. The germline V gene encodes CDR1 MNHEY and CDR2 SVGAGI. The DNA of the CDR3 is TGTGCCAGCGGGGGACAGCTCTATGGCTACACCTTC. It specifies CASGGQLYGYTF.